The following is a TCR beta chain sequence with its context. Its cognate antigen is unknown. RNA transcripts gave rise to amplified TCR beta CDR3 regions. The HTBI primer set was used in a first-round RT-PCR of the TCR CDR3. MiXCR, run by TCRdb on the multiplex PCR reads, gives a single entry per CDR3 protein. Of roughly 800,000 distinct CDR3 sequences detected, around 39% appear once; the ten largest clones hold around 10%. The source of the sample is a study of T cells in Graves' hyperthyroidism and ophthalmopathy. Study-wide results and caveats: Classification by a 13 V-J model distinguished ophthalmopathy from stable hyperthyroidism. Within blood appeared most thyroid clonotypes that had expanded above 0.001.

The study defined stable Graves' hyperthyroidism as no ophthalmopathy progression within 18 months. Uncontrolled infection, other autoimmune disease, pregnancy or lactation disqualified patients from enrolment. Looked up from germline, CDR1 is SGHRS and CDR2 is YFSETQ. J lost 7 bases, V lost 3 bases, and 9 bases had no gene match. There are 15 residues in the CDR3. The sequence was collected from a man between 18 and 29 years old with Graves' hyperthyroidism. Sequences were obtained from blood. This chain uses TRBV5-1 with TRBJ2-7; TRBD1 aligns across 11 bases. DNA of the CDR3: TGCGCCAGCAGCTCGACTGGACAGGGGGCGGATGAGCAGTACTTC. Amino acids: CASSSTGQGADEQYF.